This T cell receptor (beta chain) was observed in a study of T cells in localized non-small cell lung cancer. The protocol was immunoSEQ multiplex PCR, while the TCRdb copy is restricted to in-frame clones and leaves out a portion. The repertoire holds under 50,000 clones, with 81% as singletons. V was cut by 0 bases and J by 1 base, with 8 bases left in between. Germline V gene data show CDR1 as LNHNV and CDR2 as YYDKDF (reference sequence). This CDR3 has 15 amino acids. The chain joins TRBV15 to TRBJ2-3; tentatively, D is TRBD2 (6 bases). The sequence was obtained from a man between 40 and 75 years old with stage III lung adenocarcinoma. Material: peripheral blood mononuclear cells, obtained before any cancer treatment. As DNA, the CDR3 is TGTGCCACCAGCAGAGATTGGGGGGGCACAGATACGCAGTATTTT. It encodes CATSRDWGGTDTQYF.